These 6 T cell receptor beta chains were all obtained from the same sample, sequenced in a study of blood T cells in healthy people across ages. The authors ran a second PCR of about 6 to 12 cycles using a sample-barcoded 5' primer and a J-beta primer mix. MiXCR was run by TCRdb on the 5' RACE reads, yielding one entry per CDR3 protein. The sample carries fewer than 800,000 distinct CDR3 sequences, about 32% recorded once. The sample was blood. These receptors all stem from a woman at least 80 years old in good health.

The CDR3 spells CATSTGLNTEAFF. The CDR3 nucleotides read TGTGCCACCAGCACGGGGTTGAACACTGAAGCTTTCTTT. This rearrangement joins TRBV15 to TRBJ1-1; no clear D gene. The CDR3 runs to 13 residues. Germline V gene data show CDR1 as LNHNV and CDR2 as YYDKDF (reference sequence). Deletions cut 4 bases from V and 0 bases from J, with 6 bases between. Full variable domain (rest looked up from reference TRBV15 and TRBJ1-1): DAMVIQNPRYQVTQFGKPVTLSCSQTLNHNVMYWYQQKSSQAPKLLFHYYDKDFNNEADTPDNFQSRRPNTSFCFLDIRSPGLGDTAMYLCATSTGLNTEAFFGQGTRLTVV.

This clonotype was picked up many times. This rearrangement joins TRBV5-1 to TRBJ2-1; 10 nucleotides line up with TRBD2. This CDR3 spans 16 amino acids. The germline CDR1 and CDR2 sequences are SGHRS and YFSETQ. The V segment lost 4 bases and the J segment 5 bases; nucleotides outside the gene matches: 9. This CDR3 reads CASSPNSGGSDNEQFF. The CDR3 DNA reads as TGCGCCAGCAGCCCCAATAGCGGGGGGTCCGACAATGAGCAGTTCTTC.

The genes are TRBV10-3 and TRBJ1-1; D is possibly TRBD1 (6 bases). The CDR3 runs to 14 residues. Between the trimmed V and J ends, which lost 6 bases and 0 bases, there was a span of 11 bases. The germline V gene encodes CDR1 ENHRY and CDR2 SYGVKD. CDR3 loop: CAIRTGTMNTEAFF. The CDR3 DNA is TGTGCCATCAGGACCGGGACAATGAACACTGAAGCTTTCTTT.

The V and J genes are TRBV3-1 and TRBJ1-6; 7 nucleotides align to TRBD1. With V trimmed by 4 bases and J by 9 bases, 6 bases remained unmatched. Germline values: CDR1 LGHDT, CDR2 YNNKEL (reference sequence). The CDR3 length is 14 residues. DNA of the CDR3: TGTGCCAGCAGCCCAAACAGGGGCTCTTCACCCCTCCACTTT. This codes for CASSPNRGSSPLHF.

This clonotype was counted ten times or more. The chain combines TRBV3-1 with TRBJ1-6; D may be TRBD1 (5 bases). The germline V gene encodes CDR1 LGHDT and CDR2 YNNKEL (reference sequence). V was clipped by 0 bases and J by 4 bases, with 16 bases between them. The CDR3 sequence is 18 residues long. The CDR3 coding sequence is TGTGCCAGCAGCCAAGACCCACCGGGACGGCGGTATAATTCACCCCTCCACTTT. Translated, it gives CASSQDPPGRRYNSPLHF.

This clonotype was seen many times. The V and J genes are TRBV28 and TRBJ2-7; D is unclear. The V and J ends lost 8 bases and 0 bases respectively, with 14 bases between them. This CDR3 comprises 14 residues. Germline CDR1 is MDHEN and CDR2 is SYDVKM. The CDR3 sequence: CASRLDWTSYEQYF. In nucleotides, the CDR3 is TGTGCCAGCCGGCTCGACTGGACCTCCTACGAGCAGTACTTC.